A single sample gave rise to the 21 T cell receptor beta chains below, sequenced in a study of CD8 T cells in acute hepatitis C reinfection. Assay used: immunoSEQ multiplex PCR; TCRdb lists only in-frame clones, some missing. The sample records approximately 40,000 clones, approximately 83% being singletons. Time point defined: naive CD8 control sorted from an acute-time-point sample. The sample was naive CD8+ T cells from PBMCs. These receptors were taken from a young woman who spontaneously cleared hepatitis C infection.

The J gene is TRBJ2-1, the V gene TRBV27; D possibly corresponds to TRBD2 (6 bases). This CDR3 is 12 amino acids long. V lost 2 bases, J lost 7 bases, and 6 bases lay in between. Germline values: CDR1 MNHEY, CDR2 SMNVEV (reference sequence). The CDR3 is CASSLGGNEQFF. CDR3 sequence (DNA): TGTGCCAGCAGTTTAGGAGGGAATGAGCAGTTCTTC.

There are a few counts of this clone. CDR3 in DNA: TGTGCCAGCAGTTTACGGGCATGGGAGCCCCAGCATTTT. Translating it yields CASSLRAWEPQHF. The chain uses TRBV7-9 and TRBJ1-5; no clear D. The CDR3 is 13 amino acids. Per germline, CDR1 SEHNR and CDR2 FQNEAQ (reference sequence). Trimming took off 6 bases at V and 8 bases at J, with 14 bases between the two ends.

The rearrangement joins TRBV7-9 to TRBJ2-1; 9 bases map to TRBD2. CDR3 length equals 15 residues. CDR1 and CDR2 from the germline V gene are SEHNR and FQNEAQ (reference sequence). The J segment lost 8 bases and the V segment lost 1 base, leaving 6 bases of the junction unmatched. CDR3: CASSLVAGVGDEQFF. The DNA of the CDR3 is TGTGCCAGCAGCTTAGTAGCGGGAGTAGGTGATGAGCAGTTCTTC.

The chain couples TRBV9 to TRBJ2-3, with 8 positions matching TRBD2. Germline CDR1 reads SGDLS; CDR2 reads YYNGEE. The J segment lost 2 bases and the V segment lost 4 bases, leaving 6 bases of the junction unmatched. The CDR3 extends over 15 amino acids. The CDR3 DNA reads TGTGCCAGCAGCACAGCGGGAGTTAACACAGATACGCAGTATTTT. It codes for CASSTAGVNTDTQYF.

The CDR3 sequence is CASSPLVGATPYEQYF. The CDR3, as DNA: TGTGCCAGCAGCCCTCTAGTAGGTGCTACACCCTACGAGCAGTACTTC. The V and J genes are TRBV5-6 and TRBJ2-7, with D unclear. V lost 4 bases and J 2 bases, leaving 19 bases between the germline ends. CDR3 size: 16 residues. The germline V gene encodes CDR1 SGHDT and CDR2 YYEEEE.

This sequence joins TRBV10-2 and TRBJ2-1; 14 bases are shared with TRBD2. CDR3 length: 17 residues. Trimming removed 0 bases from V and 8 bases from J; junction bases left unmatched: 6. Germline CDR1 reads WSHSY; CDR2 reads SAAADI. CDR3 residues: CASSESPTSGRAYEQFF. DNA of the CDR3: TGCGCCAGCAGTGAGTCTCCGACTAGCGGGAGGGCCTATGAGCAGTTCTTC.

This rearrangement joins TRBV7-8 to TRBJ1-1; TRBD1 might be the D (5 bases). The V and J ends lost 3 bases and 1 base respectively, with 6 bases between them. CDR1 is SGHVS and CDR2 is FQNEAQ in the germline V gene. There are 13 residues in the CDR3. The CDR3 DNA reads TGTGCCAGCAGCTTGGGGCGGAACACTGAAGCTTTCTTT. Translating gives CASSLGRNTEAFF.

V gene TRBV6-1 combines with J gene TRBJ1-4; D unclear. The CDR3 loop spans 13 amino acids. V was pared by 5 bases and J by 8 bases, with 12 bases between. Germline values: CDR1 MNHNS, CDR2 SASEGT. DNA of the CDR3: TGTGCCAGCAGTTTCGGGGAAGGGGAAAAACTGTTTTTT. Protein product: CASSFGEGEKLFF.

The rearrangement joins TRBV9 to TRBJ2-1, with a possible D match to TRBD1 (6 bases). The CDR3 extends over 15 amino acids. Germline V lookup: CDR1 SGDLS, CDR2 YYNGEE. The V end lost 3 bases, the J end lost 8 bases, and 18 bases lay between the germline ends. The CDR3 here is CASSAEGQGTDEQFF. In DNA form, the CDR3 reads TGTGCCAGCAGCGCTGAGGGCCAGGGGACGGATGAGCAGTTCTTC.

CDR3: CASSLRLAGSPLSEQYF. The CDR3 DNA reads TGCGCCAGCAGCCTTAGACTAGCGGGATCCCCACTCTCCGAGCAGTACTTC. The V gene is TRBV4-1, the J gene TRBJ2-7, with TRBD2 identical over 11 bases. This CDR3 has 17 amino acids. In germline, CDR1 is MGHRA, CDR2 YSYEKL. V shed 4 bases and J 6 bases; nucleotides not matched to a gene: 14.

DNA of the CDR3: TGTGCCAGCAGTTACCCGACTAGCGGAGTGGGGGAGCTGTTTTTT. Protein: CASSYPTSGVGELFF. The chain carries TRBV6-5 and TRBJ2-2; 9 bases map to TRBD2. The CDR3 sequence is 15 residues long. Trimming at V came to 2 bases and at J to 8 bases, leaving 6 bases not matched to a gene. Germline CDR1 reads MNHEY; CDR2 reads SVGAGI.

The chain carries TRBV6-5 and TRBJ2-5; D uncertain. CDR1 is MNHEY and CDR2 is SVGAGI in the germline V gene. CDR3 length: 11 amino acids. V was trimmed by 5 bases and J by 5 bases, leaving 6 bases between them. The CDR3 DNA reads TGTGCCAGCAGTAACGGGGAGACCCAGTACTTC. Protein product: CASSNGETQYF.

The chain combines TRBV9 with TRBJ2-3, with D possibly matching TRBD2 (5 bases). Trimming pared 0 bases from V and 3 bases from J, leaving 14 bases between. Germline CDR1 and CDR2: SGDLS and YYNGEE. The CDR3 contains 16 residues. The DNA of the CDR3 is TGTGCCAGCAGCGTAGAGTCTAGCTACGGGACAGATACGCAGTATTTT. Translation: CASSVESSYGTDTQYF.

The rearrangement joins TRBV5-6 to TRBJ1-5; D call uncertain. The CDR3 is 14 residues long. Trimming removed 4 bases at V and 0 bases at J, with 8 bases between. CDR1 is SGHDT and CDR2 is YYEEEE in the germline V gene. Here the CDR3 DNA reads TGTGCCAGCAGCCTGGACGGTAGCAATCAGCCCCAGCATTTT. Its protein is CASSLDGSNQPQHF.

V is TRBV6-1 and J is TRBJ2-7, with 7 bases lining up with TRBD2. The CDR3 loop spans 13 amino acids. V dropped 11 bases and J dropped 6; count of bases not matched to a gene: 13. From germline, CDR1 is MNHNS and CDR2 SASEGT. CDR3 region: CAVGPSGALEQYF. The CDR3 DNA follows: TGTGCCGTAGGGCCCAGCGGGGCTCTCGAGCAGTACTTC.

This clone was found a few times. The J gene is TRBJ2-2, the V gene TRBV11-3, with TRBD2 matching 13 bases. The V and J ends lost 4 bases and 4 bases, in that order; junction bases with no gene match: 6. This CDR3 has 17 residues. Germline V CDR1 and CDR2: SGHNT, YENEEA. CDR3 loop: CASSSGLAGVATGELFF. The CDR3 DNA reads as TGTGCCAGCAGCTCAGGACTAGCGGGAGTTGCCACCGGGGAGCTGTTTTTT.

The chain carries TRBV7-2 and TRBJ2-5; either TRBD1 or TRBD2 may fit D (5 bases each). Germline CDR1 reads SGHTA; CDR2 reads FQGNSA. The CDR3 has 16 residues. V was shortened by 2 bases and J by 1 base, with 14 bases between the two germline ends. The CDR3 reads CASSLLGESIQETQYF. For the CDR3, the DNA is TGTGCCAGCAGCTTATTGGGGGAAAGTATCCAAGAGACCCAGTACTTC. Supplemented by reference TRBV7-2 and TRBJ2-5, the full variable domain reads GAGVSQSPSNKVTEKGKDVELRCDPISGHTALYWYRQSLGQGLEFLIYFQGNSAPDKSGLPSDRFSAERTGGSVSTLTIQRTQQEDSAVYLCASSLLGESIQETQYFGPGTRLLVL.

The count of this clone is one. Here the CDR3 DNA reads TGTGCCAGCAGTTACTCGGGGACACTAATGAACACTGAAGCTTTCTTT. As protein: CASSYSGTLMNTEAFF. The chain uses TRBV6-5 and TRBJ1-1; TRBD1 might be the D (6 bases). Germline CDR1 MNHEY, CDR2 SVGAGI. CDR3 length equals 16 residues. V lost 0 bases, J lost 0 bases, and 11 bases lay in between.

As regards this clone: One end of the junction fails to match germline, which may point to a read error. The CDR3 DNA reads TGTGCCAGCAGCTTCCCTTCTTCGATTCGGGGGCAGGAACCATACGTGCAGTACTTC. As protein: CASSFPSSIRGQEPYVQYF. The rearrangement links TRBV7-9 to TRBJ2-7, with D possibly being TRBD1 or TRBD2 (6 bases each). The CDR3 totals 19 residues. Germline lookup yields CDR1 SEHNR and CDR2 FQNEAQ (reference sequence).

There are a few counts of this clone. This sequence joins TRBV7-9 and TRBJ2-7; D call uncertain. There are 12 residues in the CDR3. Germline lookup yields CDR1 SEHNR and CDR2 FQNEAQ (reference sequence). V dropped 4 bases and J dropped 4 bases, with 8 bases sitting between them. CDR3 DNA: TGTGCCAGCAGCTACCCCGGGTACGAGCAGTACTTC. Protein: CASSYPGYEQYF.

This clone was counted once. V is TRBV4-1 and J is TRBJ2-7; D remains unclear. From germline, CDR1 is MGHRA and CDR2 YSYEKL. V was cut by 0 bases and J by 3 bases, with 12 bases left in between. The CDR3 covers 15 residues. CDR3 in DNA: TGCGCCAGCAGCCAAGATCGTTTAGGATTCTACGAGCAGTACTTC. Its translation: CASSQDRLGFYEQYF.